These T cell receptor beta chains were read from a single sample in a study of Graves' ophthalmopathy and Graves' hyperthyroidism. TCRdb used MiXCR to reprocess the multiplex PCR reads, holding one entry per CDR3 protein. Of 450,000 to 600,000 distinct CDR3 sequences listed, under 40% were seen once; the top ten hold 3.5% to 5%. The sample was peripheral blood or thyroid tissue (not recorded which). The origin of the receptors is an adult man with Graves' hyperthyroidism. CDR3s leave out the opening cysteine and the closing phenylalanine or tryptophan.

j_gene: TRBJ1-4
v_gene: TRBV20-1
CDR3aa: SANKQGMDEKLF

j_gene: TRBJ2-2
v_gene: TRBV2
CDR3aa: ASSGTWGGQRTGELF

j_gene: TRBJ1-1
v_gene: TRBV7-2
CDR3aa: ASSISKNTEAF

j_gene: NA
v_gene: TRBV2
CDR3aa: ASSDLGGAAQF

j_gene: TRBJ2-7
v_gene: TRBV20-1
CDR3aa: SAEASGMYEQY

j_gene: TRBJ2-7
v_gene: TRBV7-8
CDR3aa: ASSPPGLAETYKQY

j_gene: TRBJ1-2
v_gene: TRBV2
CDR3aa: ASSPIGTGNYGYT

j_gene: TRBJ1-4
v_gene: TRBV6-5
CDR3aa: ASSTGQGITNEKLF

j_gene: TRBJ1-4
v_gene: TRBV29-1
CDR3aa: SVEVGGEKLF

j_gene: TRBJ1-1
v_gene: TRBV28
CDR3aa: ASSLLRGVAEAF

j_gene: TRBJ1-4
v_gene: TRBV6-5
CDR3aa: ASSSANEKLF

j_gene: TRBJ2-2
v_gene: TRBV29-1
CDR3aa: SSMDSAWDTGELF

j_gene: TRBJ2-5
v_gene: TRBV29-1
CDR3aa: SVGLGDQETQY

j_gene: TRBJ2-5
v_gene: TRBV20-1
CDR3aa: SARDPEDWETQY

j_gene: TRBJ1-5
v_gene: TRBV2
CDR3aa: ASSELGQGGNQPQH

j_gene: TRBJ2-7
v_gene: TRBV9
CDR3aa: ASSVGLAASHSYEQY

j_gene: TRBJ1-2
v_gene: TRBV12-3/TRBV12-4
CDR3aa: ASSLIGDGYT

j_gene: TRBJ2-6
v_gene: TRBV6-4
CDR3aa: ASSPNTGGTGANVLT

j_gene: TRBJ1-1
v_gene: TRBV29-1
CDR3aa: SASTGEAF

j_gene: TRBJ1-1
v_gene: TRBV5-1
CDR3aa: ASSLGAMNTEAF

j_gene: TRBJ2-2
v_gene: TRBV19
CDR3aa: ASTPRANTGELF

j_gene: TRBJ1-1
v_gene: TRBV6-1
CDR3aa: ASGTGNTEAF

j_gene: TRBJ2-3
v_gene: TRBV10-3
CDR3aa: AIRPRLGLEGTDTQY

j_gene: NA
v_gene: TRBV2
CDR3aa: ASSRTGGNEQF

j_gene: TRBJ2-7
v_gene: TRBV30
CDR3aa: AWSVLLSYEQY

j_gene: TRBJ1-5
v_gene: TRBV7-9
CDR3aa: ASSPRPQEQETQH

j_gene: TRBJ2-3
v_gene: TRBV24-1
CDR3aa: ATSDSLSGSRDTQY

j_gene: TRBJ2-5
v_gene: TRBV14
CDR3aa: ASGGNFETQY

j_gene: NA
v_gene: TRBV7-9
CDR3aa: ASSLALGRTDTQF

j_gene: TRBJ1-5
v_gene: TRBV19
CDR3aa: ASNKQRDNQPQH

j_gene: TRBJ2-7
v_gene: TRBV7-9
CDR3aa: ASSADRGSYEQY

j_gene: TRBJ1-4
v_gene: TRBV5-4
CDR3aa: ASSVPGAGDEKLF

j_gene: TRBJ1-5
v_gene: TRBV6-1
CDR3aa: ASSERPGYGNQPQH

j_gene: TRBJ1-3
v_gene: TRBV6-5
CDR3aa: ASTRDLSGNTIY

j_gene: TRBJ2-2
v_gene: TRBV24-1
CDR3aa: ATRAGTVNTGELF

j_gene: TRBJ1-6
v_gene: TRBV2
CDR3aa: ASMVSQGNSPLH

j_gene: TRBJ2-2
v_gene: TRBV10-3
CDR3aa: AIRGTGDTGELF

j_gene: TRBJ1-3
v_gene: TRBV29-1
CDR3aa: SYGTGSGNTIY

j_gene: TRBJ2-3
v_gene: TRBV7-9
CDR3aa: ASSSLGQGATDTQY

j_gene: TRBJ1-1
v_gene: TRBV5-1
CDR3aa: ASSYRPRDGPNMNTEAF

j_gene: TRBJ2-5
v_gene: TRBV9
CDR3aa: ASSSTREETQY

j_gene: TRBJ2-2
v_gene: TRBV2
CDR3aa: ASINSGTGELF

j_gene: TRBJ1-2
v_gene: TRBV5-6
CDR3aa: ASSLVLSGGIYYGYT

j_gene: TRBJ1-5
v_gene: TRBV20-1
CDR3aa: SARNGEDQPQH